This T cell receptor (beta chain) was observed in a study of T-cell memory formation after mild COVID-19. Study-level information: Most TCR clusters belonged to a single donor.

General study points: Clones that shrank (day 15 to 85) were balanced CD4/CD8, whereas later expanders leaned CD4+.

This clonotype has just a few counts. No antigen is known for it. A 5'RACE reaction primed in the constant segment made cDNA libraries of TCR alpha and TCR beta, and these carried sample barcodes and UMIs. MiXCR, run by TCRdb on the 5' RACE reads, gives a single entry per CDR3 protein. The sample shows roughly 300,000 distinct CDR3 sequences, roughly 8% of them seen only once. The germline V gene encodes CDR1 SGHRS and CDR2 YFSETQ. The CDR3 covers 15 residues. V lost 4 bases, J lost 10 bases, and 6 bases stayed unmatched. The sequence derives from a man between 18 and 35 years old who had mild COVID-19 (a few samples of this study predate the infection). Cell type and time point are not known. Sequencing was done on a sample of PBMCs or a T cell subset sorted from them (not recorded which). The chain couples TRBV5-1 to TRBJ2-1; TRBD2 matches at 15 bases. CDR3 protein: CASSTGLAGGIEQFF. CDR3 DNA sequence: TGCGCCAGCAGCACCGGACTAGCGGGGGGGATAGAGCAGTTCTTC. The variable domain in full, completed from reference TRBV5-1 and TRBJ2-1, reads KAGVTQTPRYLIKTRGQQVTLSCSPISGHRSVSWYQQTPGQGLQFLFEYFSETQRNKGNFPGRFSGRQFSNSRSEMNVSTLELGDSALYLCASSTGLAGGIEQFFGPGTRLTVL.